One sample yielded the 19 T cell receptor beta chains listed below, sequenced in a study of graft-versus-host responses after intestinal transplantation. The repertoire was sequenced with immunoSEQ multiplex PCR; TCRdb's copy has only in-frame clones and lacks some. In the table there are approximately 94,000 clones, less than 90% of which are singletons. No antigen is known for these receptors. This specimen was unstimulated CD4+ T cells sorted from spleen or lymph node cells, taken before transplant. The receptors derive from a human donor who was the organ donor for an intestinal transplant.

This chain joins TRBV27 and TRBJ1-6; possible D gene TRBD1, 5 bases. Trimming left V 6 bases short and J 9 bases short, with 15 bases between. The CDR3 has 14 residues. Germline loops: CDR1 MNHEY, CDR2 SMNVEV (reference sequence). CDR3 region: CASSGGPYSSPLHF. The CDR3 DNA reads as TGTGCCAGCAGCGGGGGACCTTACAGTTCACCCCTCCACTTT.

As DNA, the CDR3 is TGTGCCAGCAGCTTAGACAATGTTAGCAATCAGCCCCAGCATTTT. Residues: CASSLDNVSNQPQHF. The rearrangement joins TRBV7-9 to TRBJ1-5, with D hard to call. Germline CDR1 SEHNR, CDR2 FQNEAQ (reference sequence). This CDR3 region has 15 residues. Trimming took off 1 base at V and 0 bases at J, with 7 bases between the two ends.

V gene TRBV6-1 combines with J gene TRBJ2-1; 7 nucleotides line up with TRBD1. The CDR3 totals 15 residues. Losses at the gene ends were 6 bases for V and 3 bases for J; bases not matched to a gene: 8. The germline gives CDR1 MNHNS, CDR2 SASEGT. CDR3 amino acids: CASRSGGVGYNEQFF. The CDR3 bases are TGTGCCAGCAGGTCAGGGGGAGTGGGCTACAATGAGCAGTTCTTC.

The chain is built from TRBV11-2 and TRBJ2-1; D is possibly TRBD2 (6 bases). CDR1 and CDR2 from the germline V gene are SGHAT and FQNNGV. V gave up 3 bases and J gave up 7 bases, with 10 bases separating them. The CDR3 sequence is 13 residues long. CDR3 sequence reads: CASSFAGSNEQFF. For the CDR3, the DNA is TGTGCCAGCAGCTTTGCGGGGTCTAATGAGCAGTTCTTC.

This chain connects TRBV19 to TRBJ2-6, with D unclear. Germline V CDR1 and CDR2: LNHDA, SQIVND (reference sequence). CDR3 size: 16 residues. Between the trimmed V and J ends, which lost 10 bases and 1 base, there was a span of 17 bases. The CDR3 here is CATKDQRPSGANVLTF. The DNA for the CDR3 is TGTGCCACCAAAGACCAGAGACCATCTGGGGCCAACGTCCTGACTTTC.

The rearrangement joins TRBV6-5 to TRBJ2-2, with 11 bases matching TRBD1. From germline, CDR1 is MNHEY and CDR2 SVGAGI. Trimming at V came to 4 bases and at J to 6 bases, leaving 4 bases not matched to a gene. This CDR3 is built from 15 residues. Here the CDR3 reads CASSWDRGYAGELFF. CDR3 sequence (DNA): TGTGCCAGCAGTTGGGACAGGGGGTATGCCGGGGAGCTGTTTTTT.

In this sample, this clone turned up a few times. The chain combines TRBV27 with TRBJ1-2, with D perhaps TRBD1 (5 bases). Germline-derived CDR1 and CDR2 are MNHEY and SMNVEV (reference sequence). This CDR3 spans 15 amino acids. Trimming pared 7 bases from V and 8 bases from J, leaving 23 bases between. The CDR3 region is CASTRRGPREGGYTF. For the CDR3, the DNA is TGTGCCAGCACTAGACGAGGACCTCGGGAGGGGGGCTACACCTTC.

The gene calls are TRBV30 and TRBJ2-4; D is undetermined. V dropped 0 bases and J dropped 7 bases, with 7 bases sitting between them. The CDR3 is 12 amino acids. In germline, CDR1 is GTSNPN, CDR2 SVGIG (reference sequence). CDR3 sequence: CAWSVSPNIQYF. The CDR3 DNA reads TGTGCCTGGAGTGTTTCGCCGAACATTCAGTACTTC.

This CDR3 is CASSLLGQVSYEQYF. The CDR3, as DNA: TGTGCCAGCAGTTTACTAGGACAGGTCTCCTACGAGCAGTACTTC. The rearrangement links TRBV28 to TRBJ2-7, with 7 bases matching TRBD1. The V gene's germline CDR1 is MDHEN and CDR2 SYDVKM. The V and J ends lost 2 bases and 0 bases, in that order; junction bases with no gene match: 4. CDR3 length equals 15 residues.

The DNA of the CDR3 is TGTGCCAGCAGCCAATTGTCGAACACTGAAGCTTTCTTT. Amino acid sequence: CASSQLSNTEAFF. The J gene is TRBJ1-1, the V gene TRBV16; D not certain. The CDR3 spans 13 residues. V was cut by 1 base and J by 1 base, with 4 bases left in between. The V gene's germline CDR1 is KGHSY and CDR2 FQNENV.

This chain connects TRBV5-1 to TRBJ2-7; a weak D match, TRBD2 (6 bases). The germline gives CDR1 SGHRS, CDR2 YFSETQ. Deletions cut 4 bases from V and 5 bases from J, with 19 bases between. The CDR3 length is 15 residues. CDR3 sequence (DNA): TGCGCCAGCAGCCTAACGGGGTTAGCGGTAGACGAGCAGTACTTC. Its protein is CASSLTGLAVDEQYF.

V and J are TRBV6-6 and TRBJ2-7, with D tentatively TRBD2 (5 bases). This CDR3 contains 14 residues. V gave up 0 bases and J gave up 3 bases, with 9 bases separating them. Germline lookup yields CDR1 MNHNY and CDR2 SVGAGI (reference sequence). The CDR3 spells CASSYSTDYYEQYF. The DNA of the CDR3 is TGTGCCAGCAGTTACTCGACCGACTACTACGAGCAGTACTTC.

V usage is TRBV6-6 and J usage is TRBJ1-1; TRBD1 matches 7 bases. V gave up 4 bases and J gave up 1 base; unmatched junction bases: 0. The CDR3 covers 13 residues. Germline assignment: CDR1 MNHNY and CDR2 SVGAGI (reference sequence). The CDR3 protein is CASSSGGNTEAFF. The CDR3 region has the DNA TGTGCCAGCAGTTCAGGGGGGAACACTGAAGCTTTCTTT.

J is TRBJ2-3 and V is TRBV28, with 7 positions matching TRBD1. Germline CDR1 is MDHEN and CDR2 is SYDVKM. The V and J ends lost 6 bases and 1 base, in that order; junction bases with no gene match: 4. The CDR3 loop spans 14 amino acids. The CDR3 bases are TGTGCCAGCAGAACGACAGGGCGCACAGATACGCAGTATTTT. Translating it yields CASRTTGRTDTQYF.

This clone was seen only a few times. This rearrangement joins TRBV7-9 to TRBJ1-2; 7 bases are shared with TRBD1. V shed 6 bases, J shed 2 bases, and the junction held 9 bases outside the gene matches. The CDR3 totals 15 residues. CDR1 and CDR2 from the germline V gene are SEHNR and FQNEAQ (reference sequence). The CDR3 loop is CASSLGTATNYGYTF. CDR3 nucleotides: TGTGCCAGCAGTCTAGGGACAGCCACAAACTATGGCTACACCTTC.

This chain connects TRBV5-1 to TRBJ1-1; D remains ambiguous. The germline V gene encodes CDR1 SGHRS and CDR2 YFSETQ. Trimming cost V 2 bases and J 7 bases, with 12 bases left between them. This CDR3 has 13 residues. The CDR3 region has the DNA TGCGCCAGCAGCTTCGGGCTGGACGGTGAAGCTTTCTTT. It encodes CASSFGLDGEAFF. Using reference TRBV5-1 and TRBJ1-1 for the parts outside the CDR3, the full variable domain is KAGVTQTPRYLIKTRGQQVTLSCSPISGHRSVSWYQQTPGQGLQFLFEYFSETQRNKGNFPGRFSGRQFSNSRSEMNVSTLELGDSALYLCASSFGLDGEAFFGQGTRLTVV.

V usage is TRBV9 and J usage is TRBJ2-5, with D possibly being TRBD1 (6 bases). The tail of the sequence fits TRBJ2-7 better, so the J call may be wrong. CDR1 and CDR2 (germline): SGDLS, YYNGEE. The CDR3 contains 16 residues. The CDR3 DNA reads as TGTGCCAGCAGCGACGACGACAGGAGATACTCCTACGAGCAGTACTTC. This translates into CASSDDDRRYSYEQYF.

CDR3 region: CASTQSGGQAPATF. CDR3 DNA sequence: TGTGCCAGCACTCAATCGGGGGGACAGGCCCCGGCCACCTTC. The chain uses TRBV2 and TRBJ1-2; 8 bases map to TRBD1. Trimming at V came to 7 bases and at J to 13 bases, leaving 17 bases not matched to a gene. CDR1 is SNHLY, CDR2 FYNNEI, per germline. CDR3 length equals 14 residues.

The chain joins TRBV7-2 to TRBJ1-6; 8 bases match TRBD1. CDR3 size: 14 residues. Germline-derived CDR1 and CDR2 are SGHTA and FQGNSA. The V gene end was trimmed by 5 bases and the J gene end by 9 bases; junction bases not matched to a gene: 6. This CDR3 reads CASSHTGGSSPLHF. The CDR3 DNA is TGTGCCAGCAGCCATACAGGGGGAAGTTCACCCCTCCACTTT.